Listed below are T cell receptor beta chains from one sample, sequenced in a study of neurological immune-mediated disorders. TCRdb re-called the 5' RACE reads with MiXCR, one entry per CDR3 protein. In the table there are about 95,000 distinct CDR3 sequences, roughly 3.5% of which are singletons. Sequences were obtained from PBMCs. The receptors here all came from a woman aged 18-29 years with multiple sclerosis. Both conserved end residues are part of each CDR3. A D gene is named only where the DNA matches it firmly. Rows may omit the clone size; those that give it use once, few, many or a size class.

>TRBJ2-1|TRBV5-1|many|.
TGCGCCAGCAGCTTGTCACCGGGACAAACATTCGCTGAGCAGTTCTTC
CASSLSPGQTFAEQFF
>TRBJ2-1|TRBV19|many|.
TGTGCCAGTAGTATTGATGGGGGACGGAACACGAATGAGCAGTTCTTC
CASSIDGGRNTNEQFF
>TRBJ2-1|TRBV13|many|TRBD2
TGTGCCAGCAGCTTAGAGGGACTAGCGGGAGGGGCCAGCTCCTACAATGAGCAGTTCTTC
CASSLEGLAGGASSYNEQFF
>TRBJ2-7|TRBV20-1|many|.
TGCAGTGCTAGCAGGGGCTACGAGCAGTACTTC
CSASRGYEQYF
>TRBJ1-2|TRBV20-1|.|.
TGCAGTGCTAGAGTCACTGAGACTAACTATGGCTACACCTTC
CSARVTETNYGYTF
>TRBJ2-2|TRBV28|many|TRBD1
TGTGCCAGCAGTTTGAGCTGGACAGGGACCGGCGGGGAGCTGTTTTTT
CASSLSWTGTGGELFF
>TRBJ2-5|TRBV7-8|many|.
TGTGCCAGCAGCTTAGCTCGGGGAAACCCCCAAGAGACCCAGTACTTC
CASSLARGNPQETQYF
>TRBJ1-3|TRBV5-1|many|TRBD1
TGCGCCAGCAGCCGAAGGACAGGGGCATCTGGAAACACCATATATTTT
CASSRRTGASGNTIYF
>TRBJ2-7|TRBV20-1|many|TRBD1
TGCAGTGCTAGGGAACAGGGGGGACTCTCCTACGAGCAGTACTTC
CSAREQGGLSYEQYF
>TRBJ2-1|TRBV24-1|many|.
TGTGCCACCGGGGGTGGCCCGGGTTCCCATGAGCAGTTCTTC
CATGGGPGSHEQFF
>TRBJ1-6|TRBV14|many|.
TGTGCCAGCAGCCAAGAGGGACGGATCTTCAATTCACCCCTCCACTTT
CASSQEGRIFNSPLHF
>TRBJ2-3|TRBV12-3/TRBV12-4|few|TRBD2
TGTGCCAGCAGCCCTTTAGCGGGCCTCACAGATACGCAGTATTTT
CASSPLAGLTDTQYF
>TRBJ2-7|TRBV18|many|.
TGTGCCAGCTCACCGGGCCAGGGACTCTACGAGCAGTACTTC
CASSPGQGLYEQYF
>TRBJ2-7|TRBV6-4|.|.
TGTGCCAGCAGTGAGGGAAGCCAATCCTACGAGCAGTACTTC
CASSEGSQSYEQYF
>TRBJ1-1|TRBV29-1|many|TRBD1
TGCAGCGTTACTGTAGGAACAGGGGCTGAAGCTTTCTTT
CSVTVGTGAEAFF